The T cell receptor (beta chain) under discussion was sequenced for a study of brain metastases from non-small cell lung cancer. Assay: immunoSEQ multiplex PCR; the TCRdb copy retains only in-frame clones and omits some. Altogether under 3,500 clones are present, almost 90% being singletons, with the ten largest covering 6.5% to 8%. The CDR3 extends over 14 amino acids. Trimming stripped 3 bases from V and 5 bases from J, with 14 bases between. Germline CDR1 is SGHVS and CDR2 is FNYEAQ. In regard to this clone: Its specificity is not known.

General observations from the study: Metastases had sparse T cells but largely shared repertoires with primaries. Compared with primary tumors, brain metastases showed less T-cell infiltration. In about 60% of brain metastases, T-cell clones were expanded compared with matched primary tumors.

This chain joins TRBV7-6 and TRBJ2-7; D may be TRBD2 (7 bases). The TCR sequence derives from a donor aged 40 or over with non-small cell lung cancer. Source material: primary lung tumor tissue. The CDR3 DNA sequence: TGTGCCAGCAGCTTTGGGCAGGGGAGGGACGAGCAGTACTTC. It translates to CASSFGQGRDEQYF.